Shown below are 15 T cell receptor beta chains from a single sample sequenced in a study of cytomegalovirus exposure and HLA in healthy donors. PCR was performed using 60 Vbeta and 13 Jbeta primers. Assay used: immunoSEQ multiplex PCR; TCRdb lists only in-frame clones, some missing. The sample carries 80,000 to 100,000 clones, roughly 80% recorded once. Sequencing input: PBMCs. The receptor set was obtained from a middle-aged man in good health and CMV-seropositive.

The rearrangement uses TRBV6-4 and TRBJ2-7; 8 bases line up with TRBD2. The V and J ends lost 4 bases and 5 bases, in that order; junction bases with no gene match: 10. This CDR3 has 15 residues. Germline CDR1 is MRHNA and CDR2 is SNTAGT. The CDR3 coding sequence is TGTGCCAGCAGTGCAGGTGTAGCGGGAAGAAACGAGCAGTACTTC. Protein product: CASSAGVAGRNEQYF.

The V gene is TRBV14, the J gene TRBJ1-6; 8 bases are shared with TRBD1. Trimming removed 4 bases from V and 10 bases from J; junction bases left unmatched: 9. Germline-derived CDR1 and CDR2 are SGHDN and FVKESK. This CDR3 region has 15 residues. Here the CDR3 DNA reads TGTGCCAGCAGCCGCTCGGGACAGGAATTATCACCCCTCCACTTT. Translating gives CASSRSGQELSPLHF.

This chain uses TRBV18 with TRBJ2-5, with D possibly matching TRBD1 (6 bases). V was trimmed by 0 bases and J by 5 bases, leaving 10 bases between them. The CDR3 totals 14 residues. The germline CDR1 and CDR2 sequences are KGHSH and LQKENI. CDR3 loop: CASSPPAGAETQYF. The CDR3 DNA reads TGTGCCAGCTCACCACCGGCAGGGGCTGAGACCCAGTACTTC.

The chain joins TRBV15 to TRBJ1-2, with 8 bases that match TRBD1. V lost 0 bases and J lost 4; bases outside the gene matches: 10. The CDR3 covers 17 residues. The germline gives CDR1 LNHNV, CDR2 YYDKDF (reference sequence). The DNA for the CDR3 is TGTGCCACCAGCAGAGATATCGTAACAGGGGGTCGCTATGGCTACACCTTC. This sequence encodes CATSRDIVTGGRYGYTF.

The V gene is TRBV5-6, the J gene TRBJ2-2; TRBD2 matches at 12 bases. This CDR3 contains 16 residues. Germline V gene lookup returns CDR1 SGHDT and CDR2 YYEEEE. J was trimmed by 2 bases and V by 3 bases; bases with no gene match: 2. CDR3 DNA: TGTGCCAGCAGCTCAGGACTAGCGGGAAACACCGGGGAGCTGTTTTTT. Translation: CASSSGLAGNTGELFF.

The V gene is TRBV28, the J gene TRBJ1-5; D is unclear. The ends were cut back, 2 bases at V and 11 bases at J, with 13 bases in the middle. CDR3 length: 13 amino acids. CDR1 and CDR2 from the germline V gene are MDHEN and SYDVKM. The chain's CDR3 is CASSLDVLGAQHF. Here the CDR3 DNA reads TGTGCCAGCAGTTTAGACGTACTCGGGGCCCAGCATTTT.

The CDR3 DNA is TGTGCCAGCAGCTCCTCCCCGGGGGGGGAGACCCAGTACTTC. Amino acid sequence: CASSSSPGGETQYF. The V and J genes are TRBV11-2 and TRBJ2-5, with TRBD2 matching 8 bases. Germline CDR1 SGHAT, CDR2 FQNNGV. The J segment lost 5 bases and the V segment lost 4 bases, leaving 6 bases of the junction unmatched. CDR3 length: 14 residues.

The chain combines TRBV4-3 with TRBJ1-4; D gene ambiguous. Germline-derived CDR1 and CDR2 are LGHNA and YSLEER. The CDR3 loop spans 16 amino acids. Between the trimmed V and J ends, which lost 0 bases and 0 bases, there was a span of 8 bases. Written as DNA, the CDR3 is TGCGCCAGCAGCCAAGAGAGGTTGGCAACTAATGAAAAACTGTTTTTT. The encoded protein is CASSQERLATNEKLFF.

This clone has only a few counts. The rearrangement links TRBV28 to TRBJ2-7; TRBD1 matches at 11 bases. With 5 bases clipped from V and 7 bases from J, the junction kept 10 bases outside the gene matches. This CDR3 contains 15 residues. Germline assignment: CDR1 MDHEN and CDR2 SYDVKM. The CDR3 is CASSGPGQGVGEQYF. CDR3 nucleotide sequence: TGTGCCAGCAGTGGACCGGGACAGGGGGTGGGGGAGCAGTACTTC.

Points on this clone: Relative to the germline gene, one junction end is altered; a read error may explain this. The V and J genes are TRBV5-1 and TRBJ1-2; perhaps TRBD1 as D (5 bases). Germline-derived CDR1 and CDR2 are SGHRS and YFSETQ. This CDR3 region has 16 residues. The CDR3 here is CASSRVDSFEGGGYPF. In nucleotides, the CDR3 is TGCGCCAGCAGCAGAGTCGACAGCTTCGAGGGAGGTGGCTACCCCTTC.

The rearrangement joins TRBV6-1 to TRBJ2-7; TRBD2 matches 10 bases. J lost 3 bases, V lost 7 bases, and 6 bases had no gene match. The germline V gene has CDR1 MNHNS and CDR2 SASEGT. CDR3 length: 14 amino acids. In nucleotides, the CDR3 is TGTGCCAGCACCGGACTAGCGGTAGTCTACGAGCAGTACTTC. It is translated as CASTGLAVVYEQYF.

The chain recombines TRBV5-1 with TRBJ2-1; possibly TRBD1 for D (7 bases). The CDR3 extends over 17 amino acids. Germline CDR1 reads SGHRS; CDR2 reads YFSETQ. V was clipped by 4 bases and J by 0 bases, with 17 bases between them. CDR3: CASSPIQGGGSYNEQFF. The DNA of the CDR3 is TGCGCCAGCAGCCCCATTCAGGGGGGAGGCTCCTACAATGAGCAGTTCTTC.

CDR3 nucleotides: TGTGCCAGCAGTTGGGGACGGGGGGGTTACGAGCAGTACTTC. The encoded protein is CASSWGRGGYEQYF. V usage is TRBV6-5 and J usage is TRBJ2-7, with 8 positions matching TRBD2. CDR1 MNHEY and CDR2 SVGAGI come from the germline V gene. Unmatched junction bases numbered 6, after V lost 4 bases and J lost 4 bases. CDR3 length equals 14 residues.

The chain links TRBV7-2 to TRBJ2-5, with 10 bases aligning to TRBD2. The CDR3 has 15 amino acids. CDR1 SGHTA and CDR2 FQGNSA come from the germline V gene. V lost 4 bases and J lost 1; bases outside the gene matches: 3. The chain's CDR3 is CASSYLAGGQETQYF. The CDR3, as DNA: TGTGCCAGCAGCTACTTAGCGGGGGGCCAAGAGACCCAGTACTTC. Full variable domain (remainder filled in from reference TRBV7-2 and TRBJ2-5): GAGVSQSPSNKVTEKGKDVELRCDPISGHTALYWYRQSLGQGLEFLIYFQGNSAPDKSGLPSDRFSAERTGGSVSTLTIQRTQQEDSAVYLCASSYLAGGQETQYFGPGTRLLVL.

A note on this clone: Within the sample, other DNA sequences also encode this same CDR3. This rearrangement joins TRBV9 to TRBJ1-1; TRBD1 matches 7 bases. Germline loops: CDR1 SGDLS, CDR2 YYNGEE. V lost 0 bases and J lost 2; bases outside the gene matches: 4. The length of the CDR3 is 15 residues. The CDR3 is CASSVEGQLNTEAFF. The CDR3 DNA reads as TGTGCCAGCAGCGTAGAGGGACAGTTAAACACTGAAGCTTTCTTT.